This T cell receptor (beta chain) originates from a study of cytomegalovirus exposure and HLA in healthy donors. The overall study: Earlier sequencing of 150 million to 200 million T cells yielded approximately 120 million unique TCR beta sequences. Overall study results and limits: A prior analysis recorded that most TCR beta V segments were productive about 90% or about 30% of the time. Associated with cytomegalovirus, according to the listing, were approximately 160 TCR beta chains. Among CMV-associated TCR beta chains, most appeared HLA-restricted in a later analysis.

Trimming took 0 bases from V and 6 from J, leaving 10 bases between them. CDR3 length equals 15 residues. CDR1 is SGHRS and CDR2 is YFSETQ in the germline V gene. Vbeta (60) and Jbeta (13) primers were used in the PCR. The method was immunoSEQ multiplex PCR; TCRdb's version includes in-frame clones alone and lacks a portion of them. The data hold 110,000 to 150,000 clones, with 65% to 85% observed a single time. Concerning this clone: Its antigen is as yet unknown.

Input material: PBMCs. The chain links TRBV5-1 to TRBJ1-6; D remains ambiguous. The clonotype originates from a male donor in good health and CMV-seronegative. The CDR3 nucleotides read TGCGCCAGCAGCTTGGAAGATAGCCGTAATTCACCCCTCCACTTT. Translated, it gives CASSLEDSRNSPLHF.